Following are 8 T cell receptor beta chains from one sample sequenced in a study of blood T cell repertoires in COVID-19. Here immunoSEQ multiplex PCR was the method, and the copy in TCRdb shows in-frame clones only, minus some. The sample carries about 440,000 clones, about nine tenths recorded once. Source material: PBMCs or T cells enriched from blood (not recorded which). These receptor sequences come from a man between 18 and 29 years old who had recovered from COVID-19.

The chain carries TRBV10-3 and TRBJ1-3; no definite D call. The CDR3 runs 14 residues. CDR1 is ENHRY, CDR2 SYGVKD, per germline. The V end was cut by 10 bases, the J end by 0 bases, with 13 bases between. CDR3 nucleotides: TGTGCCACCGAGACACACAGCTCTGGAAACACCATATATTTT. It translates to CATETHSSGNTIYF.

The chain employs TRBV6-6 and TRBJ1-6, with TRBD1 matching over 10 bases. This CDR3 comprises 17 residues. Germline trimming cut 7 bases from V and 7 bases from J; bases unmatched to any gene: 13. CDR1 MNHNY and CDR2 SVGAGI come from the germline V gene (reference sequence). The CDR3 DNA sequence: TGTGCCAGCACTCGGGGGGCTTCGGGACAGGGGAATTCACCCCTCCACTTT. This encodes CASTRGASGQGNSPLHF.

Details on this clone: The same CDR3 also results from other DNA sequences found in this sample. V is TRBV5-1 and J is TRBJ2-7; weak D call: TRBD2 (6 bases). CDR3 length: 15 amino acids. Germline V CDR1 and CDR2: SGHRS, YFSETQ. V was clipped by 1 base and J by 0 bases, with 11 bases between them. The chain's CDR3 is CASSLSSGSSYEQYF. CDR3 DNA: TGCGCCAGCAGCTTGTCGAGCGGGTCCTCCTACGAGCAGTACTTC. The variable domain in full, with the rest retrieved from reference TRBV5-1 and TRBJ2-7, is KAGVTQTPRYLIKTRGQQVTLSCSPISGHRSVSWYQQTPGQGLQFLFEYFSETQRNKGNFPGRFSGRQFSNSRSEMNVSTLELGDSALYLCASSLSSGSSYEQYFGPGTRLTVT.

This chain joins TRBV11-3 and TRBJ1-1, with no clear D. This CDR3 has 14 amino acids. V was clipped by 1 base and J by 3 bases, with 9 bases between them. Germline lookup yields CDR1 SGHNT and CDR2 YENEEA. The CDR3 DNA sequence: TGTGCCAGCAGCTTAGGCGGATATGACACTGAAGCTTTCTTT. This encodes CASSLGGYDTEAFF.

This sequence joins TRBV6-5 and TRBJ1-1, with D perhaps matching TRBD1 (5 bases). The CDR3 contains 14 residues. Per germline, CDR1 MNHEY and CDR2 SVGAGI. Trimming cost V 6 bases and J 7 bases, with 18 bases left between them. The CDR3 sequence: CASRPSGGNREAFF. For the CDR3, the DNA is TGTGCCAGCAGACCCTCCGGGGGGAACCGTGAAGCTTTCTTT.

This chain uses TRBV28 with TRBJ1-2; no clear D gene. V lost 8 bases and J 7 bases, leaving 8 bases between the germline ends. The CDR3 extends over 10 amino acids. Per the germline V gene, CDR1 is MDHEN and CDR2 is SYDVKM. CDR3 region: CASSSGGYTF. The CDR3 DNA reads as TGTGCCAGCTCCTCCGGTGGCTACACCTTC.

The CDR3 sequence is CASSLGGNTEAFF. CDR3 coding DNA: TGTGCCAGCAGCCTGGGAGGGAACACTGAAGCTTTCTTT. The rearrangement joins TRBV5-4 to TRBJ1-1; D remains unclear. CDR3 length equals 13 residues. Trimming removed 4 bases at V and 1 base at J, with 8 bases between. Germline CDR1 reads SGHNT; CDR2 reads YYREEE (reference sequence).

The chain employs TRBV6-5 and TRBJ1-3; no reliable D call. The CDR3 is made up of 15 amino acids. Trimming left V 7 bases short and J 0 bases short, with 13 bases between. The germline gives CDR1 MNHEY, CDR2 SVGAGI. This chain's CDR3 is CASKESLISGNTIYF. The CDR3 DNA follows: TGTGCCAGCAAGGAGAGCCTAATCTCTGGAAACACCATATATTTT.